The 9 T cell receptor beta chains below all came from one sample that was sequenced in a study of T cells in localized non-small cell lung cancer. Assay: immunoSEQ multiplex PCR; the TCRdb copy retains only in-frame clones and omits some. Here the sample spans over 15,000 clones, around 89% being singletons. Sample: peripheral blood, taken before any cancer treatment. These receptors originate from a male donor aged 60 or over with stage II squamous cell lung carcinoma.

The CDR3 spells CATTGRMNTEAFF. CDR3 nucleotides: TGTGCCACCACGGGGCGGATGAACACTGAAGCTTTCTTT. The chain combines TRBV6-5 with TRBJ1-1; D is perhaps TRBD1 (5 bases). Germline V CDR1 and CDR2: MNHEY, SVGAGI. The CDR3 consists of 13 residues. V was shortened by 10 bases and J by 0 bases, with 12 bases between the two germline ends.

This clone has a handful of counts. This chain connects TRBV28 to TRBJ1-1, with 11 bases that match TRBD1. The germline gives CDR1 MDHEN, CDR2 SYDVKM. Trimming took 6 bases from V and 0 from J; bases not matched to a gene: 9. The CDR3 has 17 amino acids. The CDR3 DNA reads TGTGCCAGCAGGCGCTCGGACAGGGGGCGCGTGAACACTGAAGCTTTCTTT. It encodes CASRRSDRGRVNTEAFF.

The V and J genes are TRBV5-5 and TRBJ2-7; 10 bases map to TRBD1. V lost 2 bases and J lost 6; bases outside the gene matches: 5. This CDR3 comprises 14 residues. Germline V gives CDR1 SGHKS, CDR2 YYEKEE (reference sequence). The CDR3 spells CASSFDRGRREQYF. The CDR3 coding sequence is TGTGCCAGCAGCTTCGACAGGGGGCGTCGCGAGCAGTACTTC.

The rearrangement uses TRBV7-9 and TRBJ2-7; 7 nucleotides line up with TRBD1. The length of the CDR3 is 14 residues. Germline V gene sequence: CDR1 SEHNR, CDR2 FQNEAQ (reference sequence). Trimming took 3 bases from V and 2 from J; bases not matched to a gene: 4. The DNA for the CDR3 is TGTGCCAGCAGCTTTCCCGGGACAGCCTACGAGCAGTACTTC. Protein product: CASSFPGTAYEQYF.

The chain couples TRBV5-4 to TRBJ2-1, with D possibly matching TRBD1 (5 bases). The germline V gene encodes CDR1 SGHNT and CDR2 YYREEE (reference sequence). This CDR3 is 15 amino acids long. The ends were cut back, 4 bases at V and 0 bases at J, with 11 bases in the middle. CDR3 protein: CASSADSYSYNEQFF. The CDR3 DNA reads TGTGCCAGCAGCGCCGACAGCTACTCCTACAATGAGCAGTTCTTC.

This clone was detected once. This chain connects TRBV11-2 to TRBJ1-1; D is unclear. CDR1 is SGHAT, CDR2 FQNNGV, per germline. The CDR3 consists of 14 residues. Trimming shortened V by 5 bases and J by 3 bases, and 13 bases separated the two germline ends. The CDR3 reads CASSRGPGHTEAFF. In DNA form, the CDR3 reads TGTGCCAGCAGCCGCGGTCCAGGCCACACTGAAGCTTTCTTT.

The chain joins TRBV9 to TRBJ2-1; D is ambiguous. Per the germline V gene, CDR1 is SGDLS and CDR2 is YYNGEE. Trimming cost V 3 bases and J 3 bases, with 10 bases left between them. CDR3 length: 14 residues. The CDR3, as DNA: TGTGCCAGCAGCGAGGGTATTCGCTACAATGAGCAGTTCTTC. Translating gives CASSEGIRYNEQFF.

This clone occurred a few times. This chain links TRBV6-5 with TRBJ2-7, with 7 positions matching TRBD1. The CDR3 totals 14 residues. The ends lost 5 bases at V and 2 bases at J; junction bases unmatched: 6. Per the germline V gene, CDR1 is MNHEY and CDR2 is SVGAGI. CDR3 amino acids: CASSHGTEAYEQYF. As DNA, the CDR3 is TGTGCCAGCAGTCACGGGACAGAAGCCTACGAGCAGTACTTC.

The chain combines TRBV5-5 with TRBJ2-1; no clear D. The germline gives CDR1 SGHKS, CDR2 YYEKEE (reference sequence). V was clipped by 2 bases and J by 3 bases, with 6 bases between them. This CDR3 is 13 amino acids long. DNA of the CDR3: TGTGCCAGCAGCTTAAGCTACTACAATGAGCAGTTCTTC. Amino acids: CASSLSYYNEQFF.